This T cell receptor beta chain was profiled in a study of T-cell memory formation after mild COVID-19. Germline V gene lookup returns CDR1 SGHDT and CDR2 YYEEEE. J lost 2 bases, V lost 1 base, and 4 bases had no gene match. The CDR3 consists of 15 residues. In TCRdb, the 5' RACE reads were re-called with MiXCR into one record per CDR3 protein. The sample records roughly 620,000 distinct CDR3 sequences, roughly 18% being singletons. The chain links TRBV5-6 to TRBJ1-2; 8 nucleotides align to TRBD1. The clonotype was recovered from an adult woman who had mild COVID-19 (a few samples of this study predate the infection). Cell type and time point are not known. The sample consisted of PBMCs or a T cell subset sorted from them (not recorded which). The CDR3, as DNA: TGTGCCAGCAGCTTGATGAGACAGGGGAACTATGGCTACACCTTC. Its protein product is CASSLMRQGNYGYTF.